The 10 T cell receptor beta chains below were found in one sample sequenced in a study of vaccination and CD4 T cells after COVID-19. Specified time point: late sampling 161 to 241 days after vaccination in three convalescent patients. The treatment denotes: approximately nine-day PBMC culture with coronavirus spike peptide pools or control peptides (ViraFEST assay). The Oncomine TCR Beta short-read assay was applied to DNA of cultured CD4+ T cells. One entry per CDR3 protein results from TCRdb running MiXCR on the PCR reads. Of 15,000 to 20,000 distinct CDR3 sequences in the sample, approximately 50% were seen once. For these TCRs, the target antigens are not known. The input for sequencing was CD4+ T cells from blood, cultured in vitro, taken about 7 months after SARS-CoV-2 vaccination. Source of these receptors: a human donor who had recovered from COVID-19.

There are a few counts of this clonotype. The gene calls are TRBV27 and TRBJ2-3; unclear D gene. Germline assignment: CDR1 MNHEY and CDR2 SMNVEV (reference sequence). V was pared by 3 bases and J by 2 bases, with 6 bases between. The CDR3 runs to 13 residues. The CDR3 DNA reads as TGTGCCAGCAGTTTGATGGCCACAGATACGCAGTATTTT. This sequence encodes CASSLMATDTQYF.

This clonotype was counted only a few times. The chain has TRBV6-5 and TRBJ2-5, with 12 bases lining up with TRBD2. V dropped 1 base and J dropped 4; count of bases not matched to a gene: 4. The CDR3 extends over 16 amino acids. Germline CDR1 and CDR2: MNHEY and SVGAGI. CDR3 bases: TGTGCCAGCAGTTACTTCCTAGCGGGAGGGGGAGAGACCCAGTACTTC. Translated: CASSYFLAGGGETQYF.

CDR3 sequence (DNA): TGCAGTGCTCAGGGGGGTGGTGACGAGCAGTACTTC. It encodes CSAQGGGDEQYF. V usage is TRBV20-1 and J usage is TRBJ2-7; perhaps TRBD1 as D (7 bases). Looked up from germline, CDR1 is DFQATT and CDR2 is SNEGSKA (reference sequence). Trimming stripped 5 bases from V and 5 bases from J, with 13 bases between. The CDR3 extends over 12 amino acids.

This chain connects TRBV7-9 to TRBJ2-7, with 14 bases fitting TRBD2. Germline-derived CDR1 and CDR2 are SEHNR and FQNEAQ (reference sequence). The V gene end was trimmed by 1 base and the J gene end by 4 bases; junction bases not matched to a gene: 3. The CDR3 is made up of 16 amino acids. CDR3 protein: CASSLGLAGGQYEQYF. CDR3 coding DNA: TGTGCCAGCAGCTTAGGACTAGCGGGAGGGCAATACGAGCAGTACTTC.

This chain links TRBV19 with TRBJ1-1; the D gene is possibly TRBD1 (5 bases). Trimming pared 7 bases from V and 4 bases from J, leaving 10 bases between. Germline assignment: CDR1 LNHDA and CDR2 SQIVND (reference sequence). CDR3 length: 12 amino acids. The CDR3 reads CASIGVATEAFF. Here the CDR3 DNA reads TGTGCCAGTATAGGGGTGGCCACTGAAGCTTTCTTT.

This clonotype showed up just a few times. The chain recombines TRBV20-1 with TRBJ1-3; no clear D gene. V dropped 5 bases and J dropped 4 bases, with 6 bases sitting between them. The CDR3 is made up of 11 amino acids. The germline V gene encodes CDR1 DFQATT and CDR2 SNEGSKA (reference sequence). Written as DNA, the CDR3 is TGCAGTGCTGCCCTCGGAAACACCATATATTTT. Its translation: CSAALGNTIYF.

V usage is TRBV20-1 and J usage is TRBJ2-5; possible D gene TRBD1, 5 bases. This CDR3 contains 14 residues. Germline lookup yields CDR1 DFQATT and CDR2 SNEGSKA (reference sequence). The V end was cut by 5 bases, the J end by 2 bases, with 15 bases between. The DNA for the CDR3 is TGCAGTGCTGGAACACAGGCCCGACAAGAGACCCAGTACTTC. Translated: CSAGTQARQETQYF.

J is TRBJ1-6 and V is TRBV7-2, with a possible D match to TRBD1 (6 bases). This CDR3 is built from 14 residues. Trimming removed 7 bases at V and 4 bases at J, with 11 bases between. In germline, CDR1 is SGHTA, CDR2 FQGNSA. As DNA, the CDR3 is TGTGCCAGCACCCAGGACAGATATAATTCACCCCTCCACTTT. Protein product: CASTQDRYNSPLHF.

This clonotype has more than one count but fewer than ten. This chain links TRBV27 with TRBJ2-1, with a tentative D call TRBD2 (6 bases). There are 14 residues in the CDR3. CDR1 and CDR2 from the germline V gene are MNHEY and SMNVEV (reference sequence). Deletions cut 5 bases from V and 9 bases from J, with 17 bases between. CDR3 amino acids: CASSTSAGHSEQFF. In nucleotides, the CDR3 is TGTGCCAGCAGTACCTCAGCGGGTCACAGTGAGCAGTTCTTC.

The chain has TRBV19 and TRBJ2-7, with a weak D call TRBD2 (6 bases). V was trimmed by 10 bases and J by 1 base, leaving 17 bases between them. Looked up from germline, CDR1 is LNHDA and CDR2 is SQIVND (reference sequence). The CDR3 totals 14 residues. DNA of the CDR3: TGTGCCACCACTCCTCCCGGGGGATCCTACGAGCAGTACTTC. Translated: CATTPPGGSYEQYF.